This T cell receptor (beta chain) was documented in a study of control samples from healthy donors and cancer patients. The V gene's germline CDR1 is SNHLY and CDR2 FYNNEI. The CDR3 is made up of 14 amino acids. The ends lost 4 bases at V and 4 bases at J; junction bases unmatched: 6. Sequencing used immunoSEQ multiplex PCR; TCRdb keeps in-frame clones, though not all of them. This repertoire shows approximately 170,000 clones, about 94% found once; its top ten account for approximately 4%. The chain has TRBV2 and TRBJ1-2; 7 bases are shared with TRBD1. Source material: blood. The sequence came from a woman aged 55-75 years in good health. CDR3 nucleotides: TGTGCCAGCAGTGTCACCGGGACAGCCTATGGCTACACCTTC. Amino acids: CASSVTGTAYGYTF.